The rows below give T cell receptor beta chains drawn from one sample of a study of cytomegalovirus exposure and HLA in healthy donors. Some clones are missing from TCRdb's copy, which holds only in-frame ones; the method was immunoSEQ multiplex PCR. The sample holds about 200,000 clones, roughly 90% seen once. The sample consisted of PBMCs. The receptors originated from a woman younger than 45 in good health and CMV-seronegative. Each CDR3 is given with its conserved first and last residue. D genes are given only for firm matches. Clone size is not always given. Where it is, it says once, few, many or a class for expanded clones.

- | TRBJ1-4 | - | TRBV5-6 | TGTGCCAGCAGCTTGGCAGGGAATGAAAAACTGTTTTTT | CASSLAGNEKLFF
- | TRBJ2-1 | TRBD2 | TRBV10-3 | TGTGCCATCAGTGAGAATAGCGGGAGATTCTACAATGAGCAGTTCTTC | CAISENSGRFYNEQFF
- | TRBJ1-2 | - | TRBV28 | TGTGCCAGCAGTTTATTTCTCAGTGGCTACACCTTC | CASSLFLSGYTF
- | TRBJ2-3 | - | TRBV2 | TGTGCCAGCAGTAATACGGGAGATACGCAGTATTTT | CASSNTGDTQYF
- | TRBJ2-7 | TRBD2 | TRBV7-3 | TGTGCCAGCAGCCCGGACCCGCGGGGGGGGGAGCAGTACTTC | CASSPDPRGGEQYF
- | TRBJ2-7 | TRBD1 | TRBV19 | TGTGCCAGTAGGGAAGGACAGGGGGCGAACGAGCAGTACTTC | CASREGQGANEQYF
- | TRBJ2-7 | TRBD2 | TRBV5-5 | TGTGCCAGCAGCTACCAGCGGGGAAGCTCCTACGAGCAGTACTTC | CASSYQRGSSYEQYF
- | TRBJ2-5 | - | TRBV7-2 | TGTGCCAGCACCCAGGGGGAGACCCAGTACTTC | CASTQGETQYF
few | TRBJ2-5 | TRBD1 | TRBV2 | TGTGCCAGCAGCAGGGGGCGCGGGGAGACCCAGTACTTC | CASSRGRGETQYF
- | TRBJ2-1 | TRBD2 | TRBV9 | TGTGCCAGCAGCGTCGAGCCTAGCGGGGGGGCAAAGGAGCAGTTCTTC | CASSVEPSGGAKEQFF
- | TRBJ1-3 | - | TRBV18 | TGTGCCAGCTCCCTTGAGGGTACTGGAAACACCATATATTTT | CASSLEGTGNTIYF
- | TRBJ1-2 | - | TRBV28 | TGTGCCAGCAGTCCCCCCGCGGGCACCGGCTACACCTTC | CASSPPAGTGYTF
few | TRBJ1-1 | - | TRBV6-1 | TGTGCAAGCCTTCAGGACTTCCTGAACACTGAAGCTTTCTTT | CASLQDFLNTEAFF
- | TRBJ1-2 | TRBD1 | TRBV6-5 | TGTGCCATTGGGGACAGTAACTATGGCTACACCTTC | CAIGDSNYGYTF
- | TRBJ2-5 | - | TRBV9 | TGTGCCAGCAGCGTAGGAGCCAGGGCGTTAGAGACCCAGTACTTC | CASSVGARALETQYF
- | TRBJ2-5 | - | TRBV30 | TGTGCCTGGAGCACGGGACATGATCAAGAGACCCAGTACTTC | CAWSTGHDQETQYF
- | TRBJ1-1 | - | TRBV11-2 | TGTGCCAGCAGCCCCGGACAGTCGACAGACGGAGCTTTCTTT | CASSPGQSTDGAFF
- | TRBJ1-2 | - | TRBV9 | TGTGCCAGCAGAGGAACAGGGAACTATGGCTACACCTTC | CASRGTGNYGYTF
- | TRBJ2-3 | TRBD2 | TRBV6-5 | TGTGCCAGCCGCCGGAATGGACTAGCCACAGATACGCAGTATTTT | CASRRNGLATDTQYF
few | TRBJ2-7 | TRBD1 | TRBV5-5 | TGTGCCAGCAGTCAGGGGACAGGGGTCGAGCAGTACTTC | CASSQGTGVEQYF
- | TRBJ2-1 | TRBD2 | TRBV6-6 | TGTGCCAGCAGGACGGGACTAGGGTCCTACAATGAGCAGTTCTTC | CASRTGLGSYNEQFF
- | TRBJ2-7 | - | TRBV27 | TGTGCCAGCAGCCCCGGAGGAGGGCTTTCCTACGAGCAGTACTTC | CASSPGGGLSYEQYF
- | TRBJ2-3 | - | TRBV4-1 | TGCGCCAGCAGCCGACGTGAGCTGACTAGTCAAAGCACAGATACGCAGTATTTT | CASSRRELTSQSTDTQYF